This passage covers 19 T cell receptor beta chains from one sample sequenced in a study of cytomegalovirus exposure and HLA in healthy donors. Use of 60 Vbeta and 13 Jbeta primers characterized the PCR. Assay: immunoSEQ multiplex PCR; the TCRdb copy retains only in-frame clones and omits some. Counted here are some 170,000 clones, less than 90% occurring once; the ten biggest clones make up about 4%. Sequenced: PBMCs. These receptors were collected from a man in his fifties in good health and CMV-seropositive.

This clone was detected only once. V gene TRBV7-3 combines with J gene TRBJ2-7; 10 bases line up with TRBD1. The CDR3 runs to 14 residues. V lost 5 bases, J lost 5 bases, and 6 bases stayed unmatched. Per germline, CDR1 SGHTA and CDR2 FQGTGA. CDR3 amino acids: CASSPGQGNHEQYF. The CDR3 nucleotides are TGTGCCAGCAGCCCGGGACAGGGGAATCACGAGCAGTACTTC.

This chain uses TRBV28 with TRBJ2-5; 10 bases agree with TRBD1. The J call may be faulty, since TRBJ2-7 better matches the DNA end. The germline gives CDR1 MDHEN, CDR2 SYDVKM. This CDR3 comprises 13 residues. The CDR3 loop is CASRWDRGYEQYF. CDR3 in DNA: TGTGCCAGCAGGTGGGACAGGGGTTACGAGCAGTACTTC.

This rearrangement joins TRBV5-6 to TRBJ2-3, with 9 bases fitting TRBD2. Germline CDR1 is SGHDT and CDR2 is YYEEEE. The CDR3 is made up of 16 amino acids. The V gene end was trimmed by 6 bases and the J gene end by 2 bases; junction bases not matched to a gene: 10. In nucleotides, the CDR3 is TGTGCCAGCACCTCTTTGACTAGCGGCCTCACAGATACGCAGTATTTT. Translated: CASTSLTSGLTDTQYF.

The V call is TRBV7-2, the J call TRBJ1-1, with no clear D. Germline-derived CDR1 and CDR2 are SGHTA and FQGNSA. The V gene lost 0 bases and the J gene lost 0 bases, with 14 bases spanning the gap. This CDR3 region has 17 residues. The CDR3 protein is CASSLAASLLVNTEAFF. The CDR3 DNA sequence: TGTGCCAGCAGCTTAGCGGCTAGTCTCCTGGTGAACACTGAAGCTTTCTTT.

J is TRBJ2-2 and V is TRBV5-1, with 7 bases lining up with TRBD1. Per the germline V gene, CDR1 is SGHRS and CDR2 is YFSETQ. The CDR3 consists of 15 residues. The V segment lost 5 bases and the J segment 7 bases; nucleotides outside the gene matches: 11. The CDR3 loop is CASSTHPQGNGELFF. In DNA, the CDR3 is TGCGCCAGCAGTACTCACCCACAGGGGAACGGGGAGCTGTTTTTT.

The gene calls are TRBV28 and TRBJ2-3; the D is unclear. The CDR3 has 16 amino acids. Germline V lookup: CDR1 MDHEN, CDR2 SYDVKM. The V end was cut by 6 bases, the J end by 2 bases, with 18 bases between. The CDR3 region is CASSPPSPLLTDTQYF. The CDR3 DNA is TGTGCCAGCAGCCCCCCCTCCCCGTTACTCACAGATACGCAGTATTTT. Full variable domain (outside the CDR3, taken from reference TRBV28 and TRBJ2-3): DVKVTQSSRYLVKRTGEKVFLECVQDMDHENMFWYRQDPGLGLRLIYFSYDVKMKEKGDIPEGYSVSREKKERFSLILESASTNQTSMYLCASSPPSPLLTDTQYFGPGTRLTVL.

This chain uses TRBV9 with TRBJ1-6, with D maybe TRBD1 (5 bases). V lost 0 bases and J 7 bases, leaving 8 bases between the germline ends. The CDR3 runs 14 residues. The germline V gene encodes CDR1 SGDLS and CDR2 YYNGEE. The CDR3 coding sequence is TGTGCCAGCAGCGTAGTCGACAGAAATTCACCCCTCCACTTT. It is translated as CASSVVDRNSPLHF.

The CDR3 reads CASSFGQGEAFF. The CDR3 DNA follows: TGTGCCAGCAGCTTCGGTCAGGGTGAAGCTTTCTTT. V and J are TRBV7-9 and TRBJ1-1, with D possibly matching TRBD1 (5 bases). V lost 3 bases and J 7 bases, leaving 9 bases between the germline ends. Germline V CDR1 and CDR2: SEHNR, FQNEAQ (reference sequence). CDR3 length: 12 residues. The whole variable domain, remainder taken from reference TRBV7-9 and TRBJ1-1, is DTGVSQNPRHKITKRGQNVTFRCDPISEHNRLYWYRQTLGQGPEFLTYFQNEAQLEKSRLLSDRFSAERPKGSFSTLEIQRTEQGDSAMYLCASSFGQGEAFFGQGTRLTVV.

The chain couples TRBV6-5 to TRBJ1-1; D may be TRBD1 (6 bases). Germline CDR1 and CDR2: MNHEY and SVGAGI. This CDR3 comprises 15 residues. The V and J ends lost 3 bases and 1 base respectively, with 12 bases between them. The CDR3 coding sequence is TGTGCCAGCAGTTATAAGGGAGGGGGGAACACTGAAGCTTTCTTT. It translates to CASSYKGGGNTEAFF.

V gene TRBV28 combines with J gene TRBJ2-1, with a weak D call TRBD2 (6 bases). Germline V gene sequence: CDR1 MDHEN, CDR2 SYDVKM. The CDR3 sequence is 16 residues long. The germline V and J ends were trimmed by 2 bases and 8 bases, with 19 bases remaining between them. CDR3 sequence: CASSLGIGLATYEQFF. The CDR3 nucleotides are TGTGCCAGCAGTTTAGGAATTGGGCTAGCGACCTATGAGCAGTTCTTC.

The chain is built from TRBV7-8 and TRBJ1-3; 9 nucleotides match TRBD1. CDR1 is SGHVS and CDR2 is FQNEAQ in the germline V gene. This CDR3 comprises 18 residues. V trimming: 0 bases; J trimming: 2 bases; junction bases outside the gene matches: 8. The CDR3 protein is CASSLAFRDRVTGNTIYF. DNA for the CDR3: TGTGCCAGCAGCTTAGCTTTCCGGGACAGGGTCACTGGAAACACCATATATTTT. The full variable domain, completed using reference TRBV7-8 and TRBJ1-3, is GAGVSQSPRYKVAKRGQDVALRCDPISGHVSLFWYQQALGQGPEFLTYFQNEAQLDKSGLPSDRFFAERPEGSVSTLKIQRTQQEDSAVYLCASSLAFRDRVTGNTIYFGEGSWLTVV.

The V call is TRBV9, the J call TRBJ2-1; the match to TRBD2 covers 7 bases. Germline V gene sequence: CDR1 SGDLS, CDR2 YYNGEE. The CDR3 totals 15 residues. J lost 7 bases, V lost 2 bases, and 9 bases had no gene match. The CDR3 coding sequence is TGTGCCAGCAGCGTTACTAGCGATCCCACTAATGAGCAGTTCTTC. Translation: CASSVTSDPTNEQFF. Together with reference TRBV9 and TRBJ2-1, the CDR3 gives the full variable domain: DSGVTQTPKHLITATGQRVTLRCSPRSGDLSVYWYQQSLDQGLQFLIQYYNGEERAKGNILERFSAQQFPDLHSELNLSSLELGDSALYFCASSVTSDPTNEQFFGPGTRLTVL.

V usage is TRBV1 and J usage is TRBJ2-3; the D segment call TRBD1 is taken from the table without a DNA check. TRBV1 is annotated as a pseudogene. This CDR3 region has 16 residues. CDR3 sequence (DNA): TGCACCAGCAGCCAAGTACAGGCAACCTACACAGATACGCAGTATTTT. Translated: CTSSQVQATYTDTQYF.

CDR3 sequence reads: CASSQTGTSQETQYF. The CDR3 DNA reads as TGCGCCAGCAGCCAGACCGGGACTTCTCAAGAGACCCAGTACTTC. The chain has TRBV4-1 and TRBJ2-5; possibly TRBD2 for D (6 bases). The CDR3 is 15 residues long. V was cut by 3 bases and J by 2 bases, with 13 bases left in between. Germline V gives CDR1 MGHRA, CDR2 YSYEKL.

The chain joins TRBV11-3 to TRBJ2-7; D is possibly TRBD1 (6 bases). This CDR3 region has 14 residues. The V end lost 2 bases, the J end lost 3 bases, and 11 bases lay between the germline ends. Per germline, CDR1 SGHNT and CDR2 YENEEA. The CDR3 protein is CASSLRSRGYEQYF. The CDR3, as DNA: TGTGCCAGCAGCTTAAGGAGCAGGGGCTACGAGCAGTACTTC. Full variable domain (rest looked up from reference TRBV11-3 and TRBJ2-7): EAGVVQSPRYKIIEKKQPVAFWCNPISGHNTLYWYLQNLGQGPELLIRYENEEAVDDSQLPKDRFSAERLKGVDSTLKIQPAELGDSAVYLCASSLRSRGYEQYFGPGTRLTVT.

This clone came up a few times. The CDR3 loop is CASSKGQGNTEAFF. The DNA of the CDR3 is TGTGCCAGCAGTAAGGGACAGGGGAACACTGAAGCTTTCTTT. The chain combines TRBV11-3 with TRBJ1-1; 9 nucleotides match TRBD1. With V trimmed by 6 bases and J by 1 base, 3 bases remained unmatched. Per the germline V gene, CDR1 is SGHNT and CDR2 is YENEEA. This CDR3 contains 14 residues.

The rearrangement links TRBV9 to TRBJ2-1, with D possibly matching TRBD2 (5 bases). V gave up 3 bases and J gave up 7 bases, with 14 bases separating them. This CDR3 is 14 amino acids long. Per germline, CDR1 SGDLS and CDR2 YYNGEE. Written as DNA, the CDR3 is TGTGCCAGCAGCGCCACACTAGGTTGGAATGAGCAGTTCTTC. Amino acids: CASSATLGWNEQFF.

The chain uses TRBV19 and TRBJ2-7; TRBD1 is a possible D gene (6 bases). CDR1 and CDR2 from the germline V gene are LNHDA and SQIVND (reference sequence). The CDR3 runs to 12 residues. V shed 9 bases and J shed 3 bases, with 12 bases lying between them. In nucleotides, the CDR3 is TGTGCCAGACCTCCAGGGGTCTACGAGCAGTACTTC. Protein: CARPPGVYEQYF.

The CDR3 nucleotides are TGTGCCAGCAGCCCCCGGACTAGAATGATGGGAGATACGCAGTATTTT. Residues: CASSPRTRMMGDTQYF. This chain links TRBV27 with TRBJ2-3, with 7 bases aligning to TRBD2. Germline assignment: CDR1 MNHEY and CDR2 SMNVEV (reference sequence). The CDR3 consists of 16 residues. The V and J ends lost 6 bases and 5 bases, in that order; junction bases with no gene match: 14.